One and the same sample provided the 5 T cell receptor beta chains below, sequenced in a study of beta chain features in type 1 diabetes. cDNA synthesis used the whole RNA isolate, giving expressed TCRB sequences. Assay used: immunoSEQ multiplex PCR; TCRdb lists only in-frame clones, some missing. The sample consists of about half a million clones, around 30% of them appearing once. The sequenced material came from naive CD4+ T cells from blood. Receptor source: a man between 18 and 35 years old in good health.

CDR3: CASSFPGVSDIQYF. CDR3 DNA sequence: TGTGCCAGCAGCTTCCCGGGGGTGTCGGACATTCAGTACTTC. This chain uses TRBV9 with TRBJ2-4; tentatively, D is TRBD2 (6 bases). Germline loops: CDR1 SGDLS, CDR2 YYNGEE. This CDR3 contains 14 residues. Trimming took off 4 bases at V and 8 bases at J, with 16 bases between the two ends.

The chain employs TRBV28 and TRBJ2-2; perhaps TRBD1 as D (5 bases). Trimming pared 3 bases from V and 3 bases from J, leaving 17 bases between. The germline V gene has CDR1 MDHEN and CDR2 SYDVKM. This CDR3 region has 17 residues. The chain's CDR3 is CASSFRYRTKDTGELFF. The CDR3 coding sequence is TGTGCCAGCAGTTTTCGTTATCGGACAAAGGACACCGGGGAGCTGTTTTTT.

The chain uses TRBV2 and TRBJ2-5, with a weak D call TRBD1 (6 bases). The CDR3 sequence is 13 residues long. V dropped 8 bases and J dropped 5 bases, with 15 bases sitting between them. Germline V CDR1 and CDR2: SNHLY, FYNNEI. In DNA form, the CDR3 reads TGTGCCAGCCAGGGGAGAGTCAAGGAGACCCAGTACTTC. Encoded protein: CASQGRVKETQYF.

This clone was observed a handful of times. This chain uses TRBV29-1 with TRBJ1-2; D gene ambiguous. The CDR3 totals 14 residues. V was trimmed by 6 bases and J by 8 bases, leaving 22 bases between them. Germline CDR1 and CDR2: SQVTM and ANQGSEA. The CDR3 spells CSVDRGEPAQGYTF. CDR3 DNA sequence: TGCAGCGTGGACCGCGGGGAACCTGCTCAGGGCTACACCTTC.

This clone has only a few counts. The V and J genes are TRBV2 and TRBJ2-5, with TRBD2 matching 11 bases. CDR3 length: 15 residues. Germline V gene sequence: CDR1 SNHLY, CDR2 FYNNEI. The V segment lost 2 bases and the J segment 5 bases; nucleotides outside the gene matches: 4. The CDR3 spells CASSETSGSRETQYF. CDR3 sequence (DNA): TGTGCCAGCAGTGAAACTAGCGGGAGCCGGGAGACCCAGTACTTC. Based on the CDR3 plus reference TRBV2 and TRBJ2-5, the full variable domain is EPEVTQTPSHQVTQMGQEVILRCVPISNHLYFYWYRQILGQKVEFLVSFYNNEISEKSEIFDDQFSVERPDGSNFTLKIRSTKLEDSAMYFCASSETSGSRETQYFGPGTRLLVL.